This T cell receptor beta chain was sequenced in a study of blood T cell repertoires in COVID-19. About the research overall: Spain, Italy and the United States supplied samples that represented acute and convalescent COVID-19.

Looked up from germline, CDR1 is MNHNY and CDR2 is SVGAGI (reference sequence). The CDR3 runs to 14 residues. The V and J ends lost 3 bases and 0 bases respectively, with 7 bases between them. TCRdb keeps only in-frame clones here, not all; method: immunoSEQ multiplex PCR. The table has over 100,000 clones, about nine tenths seen once; the top ten hold 1.1%. This clonotype originated in a human donor in a cohort sampled during active COVID-19. This sequence joins TRBV6-6 and TRBJ2-3, with no clear D. The sequenced sample consisted of peripheral blood. In DNA, the CDR3 is TGTGCCAGCAGTTATTCAGGTAGCACAGATACGCAGTATTTT. As protein: CASSYSGSTDTQYF.